This passage covers 21 T cell receptor beta chains from one sample sequenced in a study of immune characteristics of hereditary and idiopathic chronic pancreatitis. Patients having total pancreatectomy with islet autotransplantation provided the chronic pancreatitis pancreas tissue. Sequencing was performed with immunoSEQ multiplex PCR; in TCRdb, only in-frame clones are kept and a portion is missing. This table has about 14,000 clones, more than 60% appearing once. Sequencing was performed on pancreas tissue with hereditary chronic pancreatitis. The receptors come from a human donor with chronic pancreatitis.

The CDR3 protein is CASSLTGAINTGELFF. The CDR3 region has the DNA TGCGCCAGCAGTCTGACAGGGGCGATAAACACCGGGGAGCTGTTTTTT. V usage is TRBV10-1 and J usage is TRBJ2-2; TRBD1 aligns across 8 bases. This CDR3 spans 16 amino acids. The V gene end was trimmed by 5 bases and the J gene end by 2 bases; junction bases not matched to a gene: 7. Germline CDR1 reads WNHNN; CDR2 reads SYGVQD (reference sequence).

This clone was seen more than once but under ten times. The chain employs TRBV4-1 and TRBJ2-1, with D possibly TRBD1 on 7 matching bases. The CDR3 has 17 residues. V was trimmed by 4 bases and J by 0 bases, leaving 16 bases between them. Germline CDR1 reads MGHRA; CDR2 reads YSYEKL. The CDR3 here is CASSRQGLSLSYNEQFF. CDR3 coding DNA: TGCGCCAGCAGCCGACAGGGACTCTCACTCTCCTACAATGAGCAGTTCTTC.

This clone was detected only once. The rearrangement joins TRBV5-1 to TRBJ2-7; 8 bases agree with TRBD2. Germline CDR1 SGHRS, CDR2 YFSETQ. This CDR3 has 16 residues. The ends lost 3 bases at V and 6 bases at J; junction bases unmatched: 14. CDR3 in amino acids: CASSYSGGLEFGEQYF. In DNA form, the CDR3 reads TGCGCCAGCAGCTACTCTGGGGGACTAGAGTTCGGCGAGCAGTACTTC.

The V call is TRBV6-4, the J call TRBJ1-4; D is undetermined. Germline values: CDR1 MRHNA, CDR2 SNTAGT. Trimming cost V 10 bases and J 5 bases, with 8 bases left between them. The CDR3 spans 11 residues. In nucleotides, the CDR3 is TGTGCCACTGACCTAAATGAAAAACTGTTTTTT. It specifies CATDLNEKLFF.

This clone was detected only a few times. J is TRBJ1-1 and V is TRBV27; TRBD1 aligns across 9 bases. Germline V gene lookup returns CDR1 MNHEY and CDR2 SMNVEV (reference sequence). V was clipped by 10 bases and J by 1 base; unmatched bases: 16. This CDR3 has 17 amino acids. DNA for the CDR3: TGTGCCACCTCCCCCGGGACAGGGTCGGCGCGGAACACTGAAGCTTTCTTT. Protein: CATSPGTGSARNTEAFF.

The rearrangement links TRBV18 to TRBJ2-6, with 8 bases identical to TRBD1. V shed 4 bases, J shed 3 bases, and the junction held 8 bases outside the gene matches. CDR3 length: 17 amino acids. The germline V gene has CDR1 KGHSH and CDR2 LQKENI. In DNA form, the CDR3 reads TGTGCCAGCTCACACAGTCAGGGGGCCGGTGGGGCCAACGTCCTGACTTTC. It translates to CASSHSQGAGGANVLTF.

This rearrangement joins TRBV3-1 (or the pseudogene TRBV3-2) to TRBJ2-5; the D is unclear. The CDR3 contains 15 residues. Trimming stripped 3 bases from V and 1 base from J, with 12 bases between. Germline V gene sequence: CDR1 LGHDT, CDR2 YNNKEL (reference sequence). The CDR3 here is CASSHEYLLQETQYF. The CDR3 bases are TGTGCCAGCAGCCATGAATACCTACTCCAAGAGACCCAGTACTTC.

The chain carries TRBV7-2 and TRBJ2-3; 8 bases are shared with TRBD1. Germline V lookup: CDR1 SGHTA, CDR2 FQGNSA. The CDR3 totals 18 residues. V shed 1 base, J shed 4 bases, and the junction held 13 bases outside the gene matches. CDR3 nucleotide sequence: TGTGCCAGCAGCTTAGAGTGGACAGGGTGGAGCGGTTCAGATACGCAGTATTTT. Its protein product is CASSLEWTGWSGSDTQYF.

The chain has TRBV28 and TRBJ2-7, with D hard to call. In germline, CDR1 is MDHEN, CDR2 SYDVKM. The CDR3 has 16 amino acids. Trimming removed 1 base from V and 3 bases from J, with 16 bases in between. In nucleotides, the CDR3 is TGTGCCAGCAGTTTATTCTCCAGGCACCCAGGCTACGAGCAGTACTTC. As protein: CASSLFSRHPGYEQYF.

The chain joins TRBV6-4 to TRBJ2-3; no definite D call. The germline V gene encodes CDR1 MRHNA and CDR2 SNTAGT. V was shortened by 4 bases and J by 0 bases, with 11 bases between the two germline ends. The CDR3 is 15 residues long. CDR3 region: CASSGSETSTDTQYF. The DNA of the CDR3 is TGTGCCAGCAGTGGGTCGGAGACTAGCACAGATACGCAGTATTTT.

A single count supports this clone. The chain has TRBV28 and TRBJ2-3; perhaps TRBD2 as D (6 bases). Trimming stripped 5 bases from V and 4 bases from J, with 13 bases between. Looked up from germline, CDR1 is MDHEN and CDR2 is SYDVKM. The CDR3 loop spans 14 amino acids. CDR3 in DNA: TGTGCCAGCAGTGACGGGAGTTGGGCAGATACGCAGTATTTT. Translating gives CASSDGSWADTQYF.

This chain joins TRBV6-6 and TRBJ2-1; no clear D. This CDR3 contains 13 residues. Germline assignment: CDR1 MNHNY and CDR2 SVGAGI (reference sequence). V dropped 5 bases and J dropped 9 bases, with 14 bases sitting between them. The CDR3 nucleotides read TGTGCCAGCAGTCCTAAGGGTGTAGGTGAGCAGTTCTTC. Translated, it gives CASSPKGVGEQFF.

This sequence joins TRBV10-3 and TRBJ2-7; D perhaps matches TRBD1 (5 bases). The CDR3 runs 13 residues. The V end lost 6 bases, the J end lost 5 bases, and 14 bases lay between the germline ends. CDR1 ENHRY and CDR2 SYGVKD come from the germline V gene. The CDR3 sequence: CAISPGRRNEQYF. The CDR3 DNA sequence: TGTGCCATCAGCCCAGGGCGGCGGAACGAGCAGTACTTC.

The chain joins TRBV6-6 to TRBJ2-3, with 7 bases that match TRBD2. Germline trimming cut 10 bases from V and 11 bases from J; bases unmatched to any gene: 12. The CDR3 is 12 amino acids. The germline gives CDR1 MNHNY, CDR2 SVGAGI (reference sequence). The CDR3 DNA reads TGTGCCACTCAAGGGGAGGGGCGGGGGCAGTATTTT. Protein: CATQGEGRGQYF.

This chain joins TRBV12-3 or TRBV12-4 and TRBJ2-7, with TRBD1 as a possible D gene (5 bases). With 2 bases removed from V and 9 bases from J, the gap between germline ends came to 8 bases. CDR3 length: 11 residues. The CDR3 reads CASSLFQGQYF. In DNA, the CDR3 is TGTGCCAGCAGTTTATTTCAGGGGCAGTACTTC.

The chain couples TRBV24-1 to TRBJ2-7, with unresolved D. Germline V CDR1 and CDR2: KGHDR, SFDVKD. CDR3 length equals 12 residues. V was pared by 4 bases and J by 0 bases, with 3 bases between. In nucleotides, the CDR3 is TGTGCCACCAGTGACGGCTCCTACGAGCAGTACTTC. This gives the protein CATSDGSYEQYF.

This chain connects TRBV18 to TRBJ2-2; D is uncertain. Germline values: CDR1 KGHSH, CDR2 LQKENI. Trimming took 2 bases from V and 6 from J, leaving 13 bases between them. The length of the CDR3 is 15 residues. In nucleotides, the CDR3 is TGTGCCAGCTCACCATCCCCGGAGCTCGCCGGGGAGCTGTTTTTT. Translated: CASSPSPELAGELFF.

The J gene is TRBJ2-7, the V gene TRBV9; the D gene is possibly TRBD2 (5 bases). Looked up from germline, CDR1 is SGDLS and CDR2 is YYNGEE. This CDR3 is 13 amino acids long. V lost 1 base and J lost 7, with 12 bases in between. In nucleotides, the CDR3 is TGTGCCAGCAGCGTAAGCGGTTCTGGGGAGCAGTACTTC. Translation: CASSVSGSGEQYF.

The chain carries TRBV7-6 and TRBJ2-7, with D perhaps TRBD1 or TRBD2 (5 bases each). CDR1 is SGHVS, CDR2 FNYEAQ, per germline. The CDR3 sequence is 13 residues long. V lost 1 base and J lost 7, with 11 bases in between. The CDR3 sequence: CASSLEGTSEQYF. In DNA, the CDR3 is TGTGCCAGCAGCTTAGAGGGGACGTCAGAGCAGTACTTC.

The chain is built from TRBV28 and TRBJ1-4; 9 nucleotides line up with TRBD1. The V gene end was trimmed by 2 bases and the J gene end by 8 bases; junction bases not matched to a gene: 3. This CDR3 spans 14 amino acids. CDR1 and CDR2 from the germline V gene are MDHEN and SYDVKM. The CDR3 DNA reads TGTGCCAGCAGTTTACCAGGGACAGGGGAAAAACTGTTTTTT. It encodes CASSLPGTGEKLFF.

The chain employs TRBV5-4 and TRBJ2-1; 12 bases are shared with TRBD2. This CDR3 region has 17 residues. V dropped 3 bases and J dropped 4; count of bases not matched to a gene: 8. Germline CDR1 and CDR2: SGHNT and YYREEE (reference sequence). In DNA form, the CDR3 reads TGTGCCAGCAGCTCCCGCAGACTAGCGGGAGAATACAATGAGCAGTTCTTC. This sequence encodes CASSSRRLAGEYNEQFF.